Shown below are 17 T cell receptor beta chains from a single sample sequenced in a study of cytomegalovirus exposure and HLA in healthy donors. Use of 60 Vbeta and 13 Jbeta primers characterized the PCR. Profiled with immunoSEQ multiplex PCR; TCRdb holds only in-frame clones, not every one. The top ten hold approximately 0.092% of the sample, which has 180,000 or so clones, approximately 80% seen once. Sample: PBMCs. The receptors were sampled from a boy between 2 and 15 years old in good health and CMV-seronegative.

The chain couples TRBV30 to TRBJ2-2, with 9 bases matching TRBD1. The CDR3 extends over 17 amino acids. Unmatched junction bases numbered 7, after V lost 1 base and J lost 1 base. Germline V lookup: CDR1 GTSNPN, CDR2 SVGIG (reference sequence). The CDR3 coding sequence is TGTGCCTGGAGTGGGAGGGACAGGGCGAAGAACACCGGGGAGCTGTTTTTT. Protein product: CAWSGRDRAKNTGELFF.

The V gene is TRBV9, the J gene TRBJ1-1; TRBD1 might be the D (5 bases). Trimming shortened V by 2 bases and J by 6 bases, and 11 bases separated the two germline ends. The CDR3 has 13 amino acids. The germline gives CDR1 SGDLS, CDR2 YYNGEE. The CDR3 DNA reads TGTGCCAGCAGCGTTATAACAGGTCCTGAAGCTTTCTTT. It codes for CASSVITGPEAFF.

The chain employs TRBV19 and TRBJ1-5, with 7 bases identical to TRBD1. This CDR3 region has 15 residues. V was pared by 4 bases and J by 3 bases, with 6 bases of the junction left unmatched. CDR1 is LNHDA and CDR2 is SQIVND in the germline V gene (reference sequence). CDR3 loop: CASSRGQTLNQPQHF. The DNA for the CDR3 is TGTGCCAGTAGTAGGGGACAGACCCTCAATCAGCCCCAGCATTTT. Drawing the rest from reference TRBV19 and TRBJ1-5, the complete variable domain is DGGITQSPKYLFRKEGQNVTLSCEQNLNHDAMYWYRQDPGQGLRLIYYSQIVNDFQKGDIAEGYSVSREKKESFPLTVTSAQKNPTAFYLCASSRGQTLNQPQHFGDGTRLSIL.

CDR3 sequence: CASSPITRDRSNEKLFF. The CDR3 DNA sequence: TGCGCCAGCAGCCCAATCACTAGAGACAGGTCTAATGAAAAACTGTTTTTT. The chain employs TRBV4-1 and TRBJ1-4; TRBD1 is a possible D gene (6 bases). V lost 4 bases and J lost 3, with 18 bases in between. The germline CDR1 and CDR2 sequences are MGHRA and YSYEKL. CDR3 length equals 17 residues.

The CDR3 reads CASARGTEAFF. DNA of the CDR3: TGTGCCAGCGCGAGGGGGACTGAAGCTTTCTTT. The V gene is TRBV2, the J gene TRBJ1-1, with D perhaps matching TRBD1 (6 bases). Deletions cut 8 bases from V and 5 bases from J, with 9 bases between. The germline V gene encodes CDR1 SNHLY and CDR2 FYNNEI. The CDR3 runs to 11 residues.

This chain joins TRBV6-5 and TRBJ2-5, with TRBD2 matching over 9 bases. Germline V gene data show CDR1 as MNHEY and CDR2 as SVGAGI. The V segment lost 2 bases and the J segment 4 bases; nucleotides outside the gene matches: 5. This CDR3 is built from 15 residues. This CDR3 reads CASSYAAGGGETQYF. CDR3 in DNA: TGTGCCAGCAGTTACGCCGCGGGGGGGGGAGAGACCCAGTACTTC.

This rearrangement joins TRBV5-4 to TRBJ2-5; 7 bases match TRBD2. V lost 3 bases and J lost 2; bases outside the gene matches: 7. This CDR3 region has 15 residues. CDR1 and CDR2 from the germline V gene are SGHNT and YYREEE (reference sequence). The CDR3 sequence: CASSWREQTQETQYF. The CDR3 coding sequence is TGTGCCAGCAGCTGGCGGGAGCAGACACAAGAGACCCAGTACTTC.

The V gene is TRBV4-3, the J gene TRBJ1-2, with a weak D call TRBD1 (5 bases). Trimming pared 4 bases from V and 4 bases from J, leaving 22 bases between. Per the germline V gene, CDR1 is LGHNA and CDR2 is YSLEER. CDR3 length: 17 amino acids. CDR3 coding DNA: TGCGCCAGCAGCCGACTCAGTCAGGGTGAAGTTGGCTATGGCTACACCTTC. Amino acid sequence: CASSRLSQGEVGYGYTF.

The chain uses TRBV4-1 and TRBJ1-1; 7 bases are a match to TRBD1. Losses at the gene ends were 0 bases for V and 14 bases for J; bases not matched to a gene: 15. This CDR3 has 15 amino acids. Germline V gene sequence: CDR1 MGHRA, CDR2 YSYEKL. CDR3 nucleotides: TGCGCCAGCAGCCAAGATCCAAGGGGGCAGGGCGAAAGGTTCTTT. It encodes CASSQDPRGQGERFF.

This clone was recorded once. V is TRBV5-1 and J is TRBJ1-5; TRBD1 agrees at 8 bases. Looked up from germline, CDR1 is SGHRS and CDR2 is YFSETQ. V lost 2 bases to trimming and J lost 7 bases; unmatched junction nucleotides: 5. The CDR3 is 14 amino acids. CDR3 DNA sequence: TGCGCCAGCAGCTTAACAGGGGGAGGCCAGCCCCAGCATTTT. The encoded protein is CASSLTGGGQPQHF.

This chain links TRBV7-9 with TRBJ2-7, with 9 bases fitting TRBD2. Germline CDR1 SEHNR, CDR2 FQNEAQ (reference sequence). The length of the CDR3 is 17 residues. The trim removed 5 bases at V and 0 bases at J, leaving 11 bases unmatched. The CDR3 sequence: CASSATLTSGSSYEQYF. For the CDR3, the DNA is TGTGCCAGCAGCGCGACACTGACTAGCGGAAGCTCCTACGAGCAGTACTTC.

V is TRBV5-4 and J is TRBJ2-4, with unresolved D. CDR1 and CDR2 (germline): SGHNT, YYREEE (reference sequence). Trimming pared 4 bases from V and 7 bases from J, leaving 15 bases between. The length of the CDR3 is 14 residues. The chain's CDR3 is CASSRDRGSNIQYF. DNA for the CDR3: TGTGCCAGCAGCCGAGACCGAGGTTCGAACATTCAGTACTTC.

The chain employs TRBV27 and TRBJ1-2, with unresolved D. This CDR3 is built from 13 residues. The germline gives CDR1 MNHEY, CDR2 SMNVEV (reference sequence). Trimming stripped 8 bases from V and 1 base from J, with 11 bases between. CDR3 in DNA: TGTGCCAGCGGAAGAGACTATAACTATGGCTACACCTTC. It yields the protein CASGRDYNYGYTF.

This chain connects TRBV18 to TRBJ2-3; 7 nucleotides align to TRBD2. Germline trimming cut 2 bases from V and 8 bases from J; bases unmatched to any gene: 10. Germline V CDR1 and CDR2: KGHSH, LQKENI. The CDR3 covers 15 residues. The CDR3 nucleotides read TGTGCCAGCTCACCATCGGCGGGGGTGAAGGGTACGCAGTATTTT. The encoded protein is CASSPSAGVKGTQYF.

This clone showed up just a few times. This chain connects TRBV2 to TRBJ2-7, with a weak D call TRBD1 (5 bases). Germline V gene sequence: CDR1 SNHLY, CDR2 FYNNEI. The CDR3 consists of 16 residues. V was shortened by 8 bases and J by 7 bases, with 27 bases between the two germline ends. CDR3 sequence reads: CASSRSSRGRGGEQYF. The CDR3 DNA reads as TGTGCCAGCTCAAGAAGCAGTAGGGGAAGGGGTGGTGAGCAGTACTTC. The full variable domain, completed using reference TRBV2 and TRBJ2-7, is EPEVTQTPSHQVTQMGQEVILRCVPISNHLYFYWYRQILGQKVEFLVSFYNNEISEKSEIFDDQFSVERPDGSNFTLKIRSTKLEDSAMYFCASSRSSRGRGGEQYFGPGTRLTVT.

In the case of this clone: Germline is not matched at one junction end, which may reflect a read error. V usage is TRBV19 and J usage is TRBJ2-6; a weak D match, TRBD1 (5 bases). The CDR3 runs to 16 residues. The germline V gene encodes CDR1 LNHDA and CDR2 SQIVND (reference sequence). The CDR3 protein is CASTNKEFGGANGLTF. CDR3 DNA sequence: TGTGCCAGTACAAATAAGGAGTTTGGTGGGGCCAACGGCCTGACTTTC.

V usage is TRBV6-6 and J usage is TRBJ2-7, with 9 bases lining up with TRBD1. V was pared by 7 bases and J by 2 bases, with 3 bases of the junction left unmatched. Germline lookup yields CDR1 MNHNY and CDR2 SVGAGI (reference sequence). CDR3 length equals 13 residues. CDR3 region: CASTRDRAYEQYF. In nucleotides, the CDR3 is TGTGCCAGCACGCGGGACAGGGCCTACGAGCAGTACTTC.